What follows is one TCR beta chain and its context. CDR1 MGHRA and CDR2 YSYEKL come from the germline V gene. The CDR3 totals 17 residues. V was clipped by 3 bases and J by 4 bases; unmatched bases: 8. Clones were sequenced by immunoSEQ multiplex PCR, and TCRdb holds only the in-frame ones, with some missing. The sample shows under 200,000 clones, 80% to 90% of them seen only once. This sample stems from a study of blood T cell repertoires in COVID-19. V usage is TRBV4-1 and J usage is TRBJ1-4; 10 bases are shared with TRBD1. The sequenced sample was peripheral blood. The receptor was isolated from a man between 60 and 75 years old with acute or convalescent COVID-19. CDR3: CASSQWDRGFGNEKLFF. Here the CDR3 DNA reads TGCGCCAGCAGCCAGTGGGACAGGGGATTTGGTAATGAAAAACTGTTTTTT.